The 13 T cell receptor beta chains below come from one sample, sequenced in a study of regulatory T cells in long-lasting Graves disease. Sample time point: persistent/refractory GD, antithyroid drugs over 5 years with positive TRAb. PBMCs provided the RNA from which the TCR library was made. The TCR beta library used iRepertoire HTBI primers with Arm-PCR amplification of CDR3. TCRdb re-derived calls from the multiplex PCR reads in MiXCR, one entry per CDR3 protein. The data hold about 660,000 distinct CDR3 sequences, with roughly 30% observed a single time. Here the sequenced sample was peripheral blood mononuclear cells (PBMCs), taken when the disease was refractory, from a patient treated with antithyroid drugs. The receptors here all came from a female donor with Graves disease.

The chain is built from TRBV7-9 and TRBJ1-2, with 7 bases that match TRBD1. V gave up 7 bases and J gave up 0 bases; unmatched junction bases: 8. This CDR3 has 15 residues. Germline CDR1 reads SEHNR; CDR2 reads FQNEAQ (reference sequence). CDR3 region: CASTSRDSPNYGYTF. The DNA of the CDR3 is TGTGCCAGCACCTCCCGGGACAGCCCTAACTATGGCTACACCTTC. The complete variable domain, with remaining parts taken from reference TRBV7-9 and TRBJ1-2, reads DTGVSQNPRHKITKRGQNVTFRCDPISEHNRLYWYRQTLGQGPEFLTYFQNEAQLEKSRLLSDRFSAERPKGSFSTLEIQRTEQGDSAMYLCASTSRDSPNYGYTFGSGTRLTVV.

This clonotype was detected a few times. The chain recombines TRBV6-2 or TRBV6-3 with TRBJ2-5; D is undetermined. Trimming took off 5 bases at V and 7 bases at J, with 8 bases between the two ends. The CDR3 spans 11 residues. CDR1 is MNHEY, CDR2 SVGEGT, per germline. The CDR3 protein is CASSPMMTQYF. The DNA of the CDR3 is TGTGCCAGCAGTCCGATGATGACCCAGTACTTC.

The chain is built from TRBV20-1 and TRBJ1-1; D gene ambiguous. CDR1 and CDR2 (germline): DFQATT, SNEGSKA (reference sequence). V was pared by 0 bases and J by 1 base, with 15 bases between. The CDR3 loop spans 16 amino acids. The CDR3 sequence: CSARDQGRAQNTEAFF. CDR3 nucleotide sequence: TGCAGTGCTAGAGATCAAGGCCGGGCCCAGAACACTGAAGCTTTCTTT.

The CDR3 DNA sequence: TGCACCGTGGGACAGGGACGCACAGATACGCAGTATTTT. Translating it yields CTVGQGRTDTQYF. The gene calls are TRBV29-1 and TRBJ2-3, with 9 bases matching TRBD1. CDR1 is SQVTM, CDR2 ANQGSEA, per germline. CDR3 size: 13 residues.

V and J are TRBV27 and TRBJ2-7; D might be TRBD2 (6 bases). Trimming stripped 5 bases from V and 2 bases from J, with 13 bases between. Germline CDR1 reads MNHEY; CDR2 reads SMNVEV (reference sequence). The CDR3 totals 14 residues. The CDR3 loop is CASSKRALTYEQYF. The CDR3 nucleotides are TGTGCCAGCAGTAAGCGGGCCCTTACCTACGAGCAGTACTTC.

The rearrangement uses TRBV20-1 and TRBJ2-5; D gene uncertain. The germline CDR1 and CDR2 sequences are DFQATT and SNEGSKA (reference sequence). CDR3 length equals 13 residues. The V gene lost 1 base and the J gene lost 5 bases, with 11 bases spanning the gap. This CDR3 reads CSARVMELETQYF. The CDR3 DNA reads as TGCAGTGCTAGAGTAATGGAGTTGGAGACCCAGTACTTC.

This clonotype appeared a few times. V is TRBV27 and J is TRBJ2-7, with D unresolved. With 6 bases removed from V and 4 bases from J, the gap between germline ends came to 19 bases. This CDR3 comprises 15 residues. Looked up from germline, CDR1 is MNHEY and CDR2 is SMNVEV (reference sequence). CDR3 in DNA: TGTGCCAGCAGAATTATGGGGATTACCCCGTACGAGCAGTACTTC. Its translation is CASRIMGITPYEQYF.

In DNA, the CDR3 is TGTGCCAGCAGCCCAGACAGGGCCTGGAATTCACCCCTCCACTTT. Translation: CASSPDRAWNSPLHF. V and J are TRBV11-1 and TRBJ1-6, with 7 bases aligning to TRBD1. The germline gives CDR1 SGHAT, CDR2 FQDESV (reference sequence). The CDR3 contains 15 residues. The trim removed 5 bases at V and 7 bases at J, leaving 8 bases unmatched.

This clonotype was counted a few times. The chain uses TRBV2 and TRBJ2-7; 9 bases line up with TRBD2. V lost 6 bases to trimming and J lost 1 base; unmatched junction nucleotides: 10. The germline V gene encodes CDR1 SNHLY and CDR2 FYNNEI. The CDR3 runs 16 residues. The CDR3 region is CASRTVSGRGSYEQYF. The CDR3 coding sequence is TGTGCCAGCAGAACCGTTAGCGGGAGAGGGTCCTACGAGCAGTACTTC.

V usage is TRBV27 and J usage is TRBJ1-1; D not resolved. This CDR3 has 13 residues. V lost 0 bases and J lost 8, with 10 bases in between. Germline CDR1 is MNHEY and CDR2 is SMNVEV (reference sequence). The CDR3 DNA sequence: TGTGCCAGCAGTTTATCAGGGAGCATGGAAGCTTTCTTT. Its translation: CASSLSGSMEAFF.

This clonotype has a count of ten or more. The V and J genes are TRBV7-8 and TRBJ1-5, with no clear D. The germline V gene encodes CDR1 SGHVS and CDR2 FQNEAQ. This CDR3 is 14 amino acids long. The germline V and J ends were trimmed by 2 bases and 4 bases, with 9 bases remaining between them. The CDR3, as DNA: TGTGCCAGCAGCTTACGGACTTTGAATCAGCCCCAGCATTTT. Protein sequence: CASSLRTLNQPQHF.

In its sample, this clonotype was seen a few times. The V gene is TRBV30, the J gene TRBJ2-7; 8 bases map to TRBD1. The V gene's germline CDR1 is GTSNPN and CDR2 SVGIG (reference sequence). This CDR3 has 15 residues. J gave up 5 bases and V 1 base, and 10 bases lay outside the gene matches. Here the CDR3 reads CAWSAKDRVVHEQYF. Here the CDR3 DNA reads TGTGCCTGGAGTGCGAAGGACAGGGTTGTCCACGAGCAGTACTTC.

J is TRBJ1-2 and V is TRBV5-1, with 10 bases fitting TRBD1. The V segment lost 4 bases and the J segment 8 bases; nucleotides outside the gene matches: 11. CDR3 size: 15 residues. Germline loops: CDR1 SGHRS, CDR2 YFSETQ. The CDR3 sequence is CASSRSGTGDGGYTF. The CDR3 DNA is TGCGCCAGCAGCAGATCCGGGACAGGGGACGGGGGCTACACCTTC.